This TCR beta chain derives from a study of blood T cell repertoires in COVID-19. Study-wide background: PBMCs, B-cell-depleted T cells, or T cells were the source of the cDNA or gDNA that made up the material.

Using immunoSEQ multiplex PCR, the repertoire was profiled, and TCRdb retains in-frame clones only, with some absent. The sample shows about 180,000 clones, more than 75% of them seen only once. The length of the CDR3 is 15 residues. Per the germline V gene, CDR1 is SGDLS and CDR2 is YYNGEE. Trimming left V 2 bases short and J 5 bases short, with 13 bases between. The chain is built from TRBV9 and TRBJ2-2, with D perhaps TRBD1 (5 bases). The sample consisted of peripheral blood. This clonotype was obtained from a person between 70 and 80 years old with COVID-19, enrolled during active disease. CDR3 in DNA: TGTGCCAGCAGCGTTGCAGGGAAAAGGACCGGGGAGCTGTTTTTT. It is translated as CASSVAGKRTGELFF. The full variable domain, its missing parts supplied by reference TRBV9 and TRBJ2-2, is DSGVTQTPKHLITATGQRVTLRCSPRSGDLSVYWYQQSLDQGLQFLIQYYNGEERAKGNILERFSAQQFPDLHSELNLSSLELGDSALYFCASSVAGKRTGELFFGEGSRLTVL.